This T cell receptor beta chain was captured by sequencing in a study of human T cells and chemical hapten exposure. This clonotype occurred many times. V was pared by 4 bases and J by 1 base, with 4 bases between. The CDR3 has 12 residues. Germline lookup yields CDR1 SQVTM and CDR2 ANQGSEA. Separate cDNA molecules received unique molecular identifiers, which the library attached to them. TCRdb reprocessed the RACE reads via MiXCR and lists one record per CDR3 protein. The table includes more than 80,000 distinct CDR3 sequences, 11% detected once. Noted time point: pre-sensitization, week 0. Described treatment: therapeutic diphenylcyclopropenone sensitization with weekly scalp DPC. The study extracted total RNA from unfractionated whole blood.

Sequencing was performed on whole blood, taken in connection with sensitization to the hapten diphenylcyclopropenone (DPC). The V gene is TRBV29-1, the J gene TRBJ1-4; D ambiguous. The source of this sequence is a woman in her sixties with alopecia areata. Some clones in this sample may be carry-over from other donors' samples. CDR3 nucleotides: TGCAGCGTTGGCCGAACTAATGAAAAACTGTTTTTT. This encodes CSVGRTNEKLFF.